This TCR beta chain was identified during a study of PD-1 blockade in classical Hodgkin lymphoma. The V end lost 1 base, the J end lost 0 bases, and 13 bases lay between the germline ends. This CDR3 region has 17 residues. Per germline, CDR1 KGHSH and CDR2 LQKENI. The patients all showed relapse after autologous stem cell transplantation, while their brentuximab vedotin exposure varied. Clones were read by immunoSEQ multiplex PCR, and TCRdb kept only the in-frame ones, dropping some. The profile shows 20,000 to 30,000 clones, 65% to 80% of them singletons. J is TRBJ1-3 and V is TRBV18; D is ambiguous. Here the sequenced sample was peripheral blood mononuclear cells (PBMCs), taken before the second cycle of nivolumab. The clonotype comes from a human donor with classical Hodgkin lymphoma. CDR3 amino acids: CASSPLTNTRSGNTIYF. CDR3 sequence (DNA): TGTGCCAGCTCACCACTCACTAACACCCGCTCTGGAAACACCATATATTTT.